This paragraph covers one T cell receptor (beta chain) sequence. This clonotype is characterized as medium-sized (0.01 to 0.1%). This receptor's antigen is unknown. Nothing much larger sits one base from this clone, and base qualities are not available. The CDR3 runs 14 residues from the cysteine to the phenylalanine. The DNA shown is the 42-base CDR3, in frame from base 1. V is reduced by 6 bases and J by 9 bases, leaving a spacing of 18 bases between them. CDR1 and CDR2 were assigned from the germline V gene (reference sequence) as DFQATT and SNEGSKA. This sample was taken from a study of T cells in Graves' hyperthyroidism and ophthalmopathy (dated by TCRdb to the late 2010s). Regarding the study in general: Peripheral blood was sampled at the time of initial diagnosis, prior to any treatment. To identify TCR V-J signatures that set the groups apart, the researchers used a discovery cohort of 100 or so patients, made up of 43 with Graves' ophthalmopathy and some 55 with stable Graves' hyperthyroidism. Prospective prediction of ophthalmopathy was tested in an independent validation cohort of some 19 hyperthyroidism patients and some 17 patients who later progressed to ophthalmopathy. The 90 or so discovery patients were randomly split 7:3 into training and test sets. In addition, the study compared T-cell repertoires in thyroid tissue and in blood from over 5 Graves' hyperthyroidism patients. After blood sampling, hyperthyroidism patients were treated with methimazole at a starting dose of 30 mg daily, and ophthalmopathy patients were treated with high-dose intravenous methylprednisolone. The paper describes TCR Vbeta CDR3 sequencing of about 140 peripheral blood samples, made up of some 42 ophthalmopathy patients, more than 70 hyperthyroidism patients and 17 progressor patients.

Results and caveats for the whole study, not just this receptor: Blood samples also contained most of the expanded thyroid clonotypes (frequency above 0.001), which suggests that blood repertoires may reflect thyroid immune responses. Sample size was not statistically predetermined, and blinding of investigators to group allocation was not performed. Ophthalmopathy was separated from stable hyperthyroidism by a 13 V-J signature model, with around 88% sensitivity and about 81% specificity obtained in cross-validation and 80%/75% obtained in testing. In validation, the model predicted progression to ophthalmopathy a median of around six months before onset, with roughly 68% sensitivity and 72.22% specificity.

TCR beta CDR3 regions were amplified from RNA transcripts. A first-round RT-PCR of the TCR CDR3 used the HTBI primer set with the Qiagen OneStep RT-PCR kit. Libraries were constructed in a second round of multiplex PCR, after which size selection and purification were carried out. Paired-end sequencing of the libraries was performed with 100 bp reads on an Illumina HiSeq2000. The original pipeline was this. SOAPnuke was used to process the raw data, removing reads that contained adapters or uncalled bases, had a mean Phred below 15, or lacked an exact match to the constant primer or identifier. High-quality paired reads were merged with COPE v1.2.5, and unique nucleotide sequences were defined as clonotypes. MiTCR v1.1 was used to align the clonotypes against IMGT TRBV, TRBD and TRBJ reference segments. The analysis was restricted to V-J combinations with a frequency above 0.0001, which together covered roughly 99% of the repertoires. A TCS score was defined as the ratio between F50 (clonal expansion) and ExV (chaos), using BLOSUM62-based TCRdist between CDR3 peptides within each V-J. Welch's t-statistics and random forest reduced roughly 530 V-J features to 13, which were used in a naive Bayes classifier (R e1071). Starting from the raw public reads, TCRdb applied fastp trimming at Q25, assembled clones with MiXCR and retained in-frame beta chains. Each entry merges the rows of one CDR3 protein and shows their most common DNA and genes. In this record, the V and J calls reflect TCRdb's handling and not the investigators' own analysis. The sample records over 200,000 distinct CDR3 sequences, about 14% of which are singletons. 13% of the sample belongs to the ten largest clones.

Hyperthyroidism patients were newly diagnosed, had a disease duration of under 2 months, and were aged 18 to 65 years. The study excluded patients with uncontrolled infections, other autoimmune diseases, pregnancy or lactation. Diagnoses were established on the basis of clinical symptoms, serum thyroxine and TRAb, thyroid ultrasound, and orbital computed tomography. For progressor patients, blood was drawn at the first diagnosis of hyperthyroidism, before any ophthalmopathy symptoms had appeared. PBMCs were separated from roughly 10 ml of fresh peripheral blood using Ficoll-Paque density gradient centrifugation. Patients classed as progressors first received a Graves' hyperthyroidism diagnosis and then went on to develop ophthalmopathy during follow-up. Trizol reagent was used to extract total RNA, and RNA quality was then checked on an Agilent 2100 Bioanalyzer.

The chain is made from TRBV20-1 and TRBJ1-6; a tentative D match to TRBD1 spans 5 bases. The sample taken for sequencing was blood. This clonotype was sampled from a woman in her forties with Graves' hyperthyroidism that later progressed to Graves' ophthalmopathy. The sequence in DNA is TGCAGTGCCCGTTTCTCGGGGGAGGGTTCACCCCTCCACTTT. Its protein is CSARFSGEGSPLHF.